This paragraph covers one TCR beta chain sequence. In the authors' methods: Estimates of nucleated cell counts were drawn from the amplification of reference gene primers. TCRdb's copy holds only in-frame clones and misses some; the assay was immunoSEQ multiplex PCR. The V and J calls and clone size were taken over from that table, and D and trimming were inferred from the DNA. This sample has tens of thousands of clones; 87% occur once, and the top ten carry less than 2%. This entry comes from a study of blood T cell repertoires in COVID-19. Overall study context: Acute and convalescent COVID-19 samples came from the United States, Italy and Spain. PBMCs, B-cell-depleted T cells, or T cells provided the cDNA or gDNA that made up the material.

The V gene's germline CDR1 is SGHRS and CDR2 YFSETQ. The germline V and J ends were trimmed by 5 bases and 7 bases, with 22 bases remaining between them. This CDR3 is built from 15 residues. The chain is built from TRBV5-1 and TRBJ2-7, with a possible D match to TRBD2 (5 bases). The sequence came from a man in his fifties or sixties with active or convalescent COVID-19. Sequences were obtained from peripheral blood. The CDR3 sequence is CASSGETGGRGEQYF. The CDR3 DNA is TGCGCCAGCAGTGGGGAGACTGGAGGTCGAGGGGAGCAGTACTTC.